Listed below are T cell receptor beta chains from one sample, sequenced in a study of cytomegalovirus exposure and HLA in healthy donors. Repertoires were generated with immunoSEQ multiplex PCR, while TCRdb's copy carries only in-frame clones and drops some. The sample includes approximately 170,000 clones, almost 85% seen only once; the top ten take 10% to 13%. The specimen was PBMCs. Receptor source: a man between 25 and 39 years old in good health and CMV-seropositive. Each CDR3 is given with its conserved first and last residue. D genes are given only for firm matches. Expanded clones get a size class; other rows say once, few or many, or leave the size out.

>many|15|TRBJ2-7|TRBV12-5|TRBD1
CASGLDLDRPGGQYF
TGTGCTAGTGGTTTGGACCTGGACAGGCCGGGTGGGCAGTACTTC
>.|14|TRBJ2-7|TRBV2|TRBD2
CASIRTSGIYEQYF
TGTGCCAGCATTAGGACTAGCGGGATCTACGAGCAGTACTTC
>.|13|TRBJ2-7|TRBV5-4|.
CASSPTGADEQYF
TGTGCCAGCAGCCCGACTGGAGCGGACGAGCAGTACTTC
>.|14|TRBJ2-3|TRBV4-1|.
CASSQPLGTDTQYF
TGCGCCAGCAGCCAACCCCTAGGAACAGATACGCAGTATTTT
>.|14|TRBJ2-7|TRBV6-5|.
CATSPGHLSYEQYF
TGTGCCACCTCTCCGGGACACCTCTCCTACGAGCAGTACTTC
>.|14|TRBJ2-2|TRBV9|TRBD1
CASTRQGDTGELFF
TGTGCCAGCACACGACAGGGGGACACCGGGGAGCTGTTTTTT
>few|12|TRBJ1-2|TRBV19|.
CASSPQRYGYTF
TGTGCCAGTAGCCCCCAGAGGTATGGCTACACCTTC
>.|15|TRBJ1-1|TRBV2|TRBD1
CASSLAGTANTEAFF
TGTGCCAGCAGCCTCGCCGGGACAGCGAACACTGAAGCTTTCTTT
>.|15|TRBJ2-1|TRBV25-1|TRBD2
CASRGGTTYWDEQFF
TGTGCCAGCAGGGGGGGGACTACCTACTGGGATGAGCAGTTCTTC
>.|13|TRBJ1-2|TRBV10-2|.
CASSEQQDYGYTF
TGCGCCAGCAGTGAGCAACAGGACTATGGCTACACCTTC